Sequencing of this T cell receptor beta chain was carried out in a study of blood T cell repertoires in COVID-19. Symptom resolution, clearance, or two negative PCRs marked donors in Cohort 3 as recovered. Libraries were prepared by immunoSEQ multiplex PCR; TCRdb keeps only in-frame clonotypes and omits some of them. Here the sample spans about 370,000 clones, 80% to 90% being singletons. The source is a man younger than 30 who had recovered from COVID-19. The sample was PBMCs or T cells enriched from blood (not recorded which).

The CDR3 spells CAISSYNEQFF. CDR3 coding DNA: TGTGCCATTTCTTCCTACAATGAGCAGTTCTTC. This sequence joins TRBV19 and TRBJ2-1; D is undetermined. V was clipped by 10 bases and J by 1 base, with 5 bases between them. Germline V gene sequence: CDR1 LNHDA, CDR2 SQIVND (reference sequence). The CDR3 is 11 residues long. The full variable domain, rest sourced from reference TRBV19 and TRBJ2-1, is DGGITQSPKYLFRKEGQNVTLSCEQNLNHDAMYWYRQDPGQGLRLIYYSQIVNDFQKGDIAEGYSVSREKKESFPLTVTSAQKNPTAFYLCAISSYNEQFFGPGTRLTVL.